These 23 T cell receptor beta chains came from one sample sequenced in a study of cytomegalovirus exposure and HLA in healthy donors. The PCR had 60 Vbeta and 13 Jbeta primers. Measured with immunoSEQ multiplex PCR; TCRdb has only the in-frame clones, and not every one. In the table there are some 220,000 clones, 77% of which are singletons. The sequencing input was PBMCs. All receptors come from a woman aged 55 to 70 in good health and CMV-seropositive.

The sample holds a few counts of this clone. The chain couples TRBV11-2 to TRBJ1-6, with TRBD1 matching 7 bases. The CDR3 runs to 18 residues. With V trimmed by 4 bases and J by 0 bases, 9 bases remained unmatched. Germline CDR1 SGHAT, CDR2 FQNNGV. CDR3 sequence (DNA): TGTGCCAGCAGCTCCCCGATGGGACAGAGCTCCTATAATTCACCCCTCCACTTT. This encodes CASSSPMGQSSYNSPLHF.

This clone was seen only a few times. CDR3 bases: TGTGCCACCAGCAGAGCGGGGAGGAACACCATATATTTT. Its protein is CATSRAGRNTIYF. The chain combines TRBV15 with TRBJ1-3; D remains unclear. The CDR3 is 13 amino acids. V lost 1 base to trimming and J lost 7 bases, with 8 bases between them. The V gene's germline CDR1 is LNHNV and CDR2 YYDKDF (reference sequence).

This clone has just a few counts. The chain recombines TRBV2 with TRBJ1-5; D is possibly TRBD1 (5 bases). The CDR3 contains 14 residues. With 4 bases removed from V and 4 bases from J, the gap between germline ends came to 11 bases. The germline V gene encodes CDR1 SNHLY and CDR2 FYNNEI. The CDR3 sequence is CASSAQTENQPQHF. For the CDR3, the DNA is TGTGCCAGCAGTGCCCAGACAGAAAATCAGCCCCAGCATTTT. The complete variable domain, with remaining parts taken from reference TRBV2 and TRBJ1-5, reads EPEVTQTPSHQVTQMGQEVILRCVPISNHLYFYWYRQILGQKVEFLVSFYNNEISEKSEIFDDQFSVERPDGSNFTLKIRSTKLEDSAMYFCASSAQTENQPQHFGDGTRLSIL.

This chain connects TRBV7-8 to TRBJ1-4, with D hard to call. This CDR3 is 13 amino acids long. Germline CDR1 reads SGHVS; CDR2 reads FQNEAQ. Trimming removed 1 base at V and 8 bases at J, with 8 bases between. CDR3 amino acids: CASSLVVREKLFF. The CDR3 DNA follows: TGTGCCAGCAGCTTAGTTGTGCGAGAAAAACTGTTTTTT.

CDR3 amino acids: CASSLYGTVYSNQPQHF. CDR3 DNA: TGTGCCAGCAGTTTATACGGGACAGTATATAGCAATCAGCCCCAGCATTTT. The chain uses TRBV28 and TRBJ1-5, with 7 bases lining up with TRBD1. This CDR3 comprises 17 residues. Germline CDR1 is MDHEN and CDR2 is SYDVKM. V shed 1 base and J 0 bases; nucleotides not matched to a gene: 6.

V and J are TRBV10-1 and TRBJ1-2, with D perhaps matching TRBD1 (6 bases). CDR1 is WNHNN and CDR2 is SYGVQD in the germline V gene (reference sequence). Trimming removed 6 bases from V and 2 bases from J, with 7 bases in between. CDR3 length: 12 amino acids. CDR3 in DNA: TGCGCCAGCAGGGGGGCAAACTATGGCTACACCTTC. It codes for CASRGANYGYTF.

The CDR3: CASSQGPSGGARGTDTQYF. In nucleotides, the CDR3 is TGCGCCAGCAGCCAAGGCCCTAGCGGGGGGGCCCGAGGCACAGATACGCAGTATTTT. This chain uses TRBV4-3 with TRBJ2-3; 12 bases map to TRBD2. Germline trimming cut 1 base from V and 1 base from J; bases unmatched to any gene: 9. The germline gives CDR1 LGHNA, CDR2 YSLEER. The CDR3 loop spans 19 amino acids.

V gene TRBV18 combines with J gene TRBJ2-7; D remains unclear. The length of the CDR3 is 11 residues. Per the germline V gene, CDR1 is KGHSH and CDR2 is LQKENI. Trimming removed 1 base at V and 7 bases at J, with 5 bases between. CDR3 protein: CASSPHKEQYF. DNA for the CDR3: TGTGCCAGCTCACCACACAAAGAGCAGTACTTC.

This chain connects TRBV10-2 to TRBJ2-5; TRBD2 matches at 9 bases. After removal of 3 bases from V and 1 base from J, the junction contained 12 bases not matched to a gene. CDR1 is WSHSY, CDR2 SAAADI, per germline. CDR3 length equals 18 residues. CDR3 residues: CASSDLGGGRDGQETQYF. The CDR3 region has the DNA TGCGCCAGCAGTGATTTAGGGGGCGGGAGGGACGGCCAAGAGACCCAGTACTTC.

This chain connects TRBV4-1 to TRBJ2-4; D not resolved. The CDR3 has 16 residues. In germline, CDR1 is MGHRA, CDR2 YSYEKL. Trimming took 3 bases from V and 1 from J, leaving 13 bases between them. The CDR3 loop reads CASSHVTSNAKNIQYF. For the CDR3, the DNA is TGCGCCAGCAGCCACGTCACGAGCAACGCCAAAAACATTCAGTACTTC.

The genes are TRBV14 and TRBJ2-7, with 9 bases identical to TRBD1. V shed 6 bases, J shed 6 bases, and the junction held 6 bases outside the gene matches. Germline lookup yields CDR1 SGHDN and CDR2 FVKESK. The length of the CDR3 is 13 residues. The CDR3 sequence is CASSRDRVSEQYF. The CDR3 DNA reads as TGTGCCAGCAGTCGGGACAGGGTGAGCGAGCAGTACTTC.

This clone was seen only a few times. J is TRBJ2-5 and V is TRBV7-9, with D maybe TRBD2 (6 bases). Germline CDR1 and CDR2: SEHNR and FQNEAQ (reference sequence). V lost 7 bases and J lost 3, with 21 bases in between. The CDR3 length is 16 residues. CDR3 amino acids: CASTFRVTAGKETQYF. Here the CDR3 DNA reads TGTGCCAGCACCTTTCGTGTAACGGCGGGGAAAGAGACCCAGTACTTC.

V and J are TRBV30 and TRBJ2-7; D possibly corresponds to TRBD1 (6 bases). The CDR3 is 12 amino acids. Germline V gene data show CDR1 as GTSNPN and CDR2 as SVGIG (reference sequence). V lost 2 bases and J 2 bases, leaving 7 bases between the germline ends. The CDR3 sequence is CAWSTGTYEQYF. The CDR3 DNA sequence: TGTGCCTGGAGTACAGGGACCTACGAGCAGTACTTC.

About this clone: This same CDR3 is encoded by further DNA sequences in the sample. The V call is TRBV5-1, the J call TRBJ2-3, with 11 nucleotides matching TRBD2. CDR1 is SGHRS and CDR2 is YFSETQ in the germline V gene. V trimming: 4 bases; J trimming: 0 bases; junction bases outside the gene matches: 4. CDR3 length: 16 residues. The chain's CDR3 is CASSLGLAVSTDTQYF. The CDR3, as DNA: TGCGCCAGCAGCCTGGGACTAGCGGTTAGCACAGATACGCAGTATTTT.

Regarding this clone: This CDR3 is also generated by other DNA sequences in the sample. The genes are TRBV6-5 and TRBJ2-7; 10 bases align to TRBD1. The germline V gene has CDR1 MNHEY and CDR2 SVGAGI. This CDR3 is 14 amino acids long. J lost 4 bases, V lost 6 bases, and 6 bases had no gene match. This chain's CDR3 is CASSRDRGLYEQYF. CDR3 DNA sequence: TGTGCCAGCAGCCGTGACAGGGGGCTGTACGAGCAGTACTTC.

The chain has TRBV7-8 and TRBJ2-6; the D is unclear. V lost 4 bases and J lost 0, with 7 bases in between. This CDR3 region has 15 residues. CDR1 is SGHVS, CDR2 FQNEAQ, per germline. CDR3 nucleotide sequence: TGTGCCAGCAGCTCTGTATTCTCTGGGGCCAACGTCCTGACTTTC. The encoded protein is CASSSVFSGANVLTF.

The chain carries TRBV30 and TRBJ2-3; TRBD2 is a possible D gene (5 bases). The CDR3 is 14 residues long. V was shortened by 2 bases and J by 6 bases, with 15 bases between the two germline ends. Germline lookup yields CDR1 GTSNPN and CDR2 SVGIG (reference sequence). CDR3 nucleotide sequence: TGTGCCTGGAGTCCTGGGCAGAGAGGGGATACGCAGTATTTT. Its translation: CAWSPGQRGDTQYF.

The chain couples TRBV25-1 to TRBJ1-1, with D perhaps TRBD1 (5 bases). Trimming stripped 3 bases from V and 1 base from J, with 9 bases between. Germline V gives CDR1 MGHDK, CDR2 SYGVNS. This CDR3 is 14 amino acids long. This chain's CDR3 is CASSDPDRNTEAFF. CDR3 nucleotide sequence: TGTGCCAGCAGTGATCCTGACAGGAACACTGAAGCTTTCTTT.

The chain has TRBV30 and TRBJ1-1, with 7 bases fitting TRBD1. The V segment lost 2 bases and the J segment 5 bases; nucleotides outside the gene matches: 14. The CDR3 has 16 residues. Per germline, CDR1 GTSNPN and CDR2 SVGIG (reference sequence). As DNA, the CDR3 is TGTGCCTGGAGTTCCCTGGTAGGGGGCGCAGGGACTGAAGCTTTCTTT. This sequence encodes CAWSSLVGGAGTEAFF.

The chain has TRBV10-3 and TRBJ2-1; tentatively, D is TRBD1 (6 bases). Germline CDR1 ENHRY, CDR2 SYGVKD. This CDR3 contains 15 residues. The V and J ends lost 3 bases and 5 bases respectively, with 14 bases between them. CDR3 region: CAISDLNRVDNEQFF. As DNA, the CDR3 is TGTGCCATCAGTGATCTGAACAGGGTAGACAATGAGCAGTTCTTC.

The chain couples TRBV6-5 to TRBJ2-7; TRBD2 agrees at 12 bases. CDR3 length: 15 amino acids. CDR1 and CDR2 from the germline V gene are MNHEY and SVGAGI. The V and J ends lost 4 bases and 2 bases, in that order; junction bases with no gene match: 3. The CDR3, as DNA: TGTGCCAGCAGTTCGAGACTAGCGGGAGCCTACGAGCAGTACTTC. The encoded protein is CASSSRLAGAYEQYF.

In DNA form, the CDR3 reads TGCGCCAGCAGCCAAACTAGCACCGCTCACGAGCAGTACTTC. This translates into CASSQTSTAHEQYF. The rearrangement links TRBV4-1 to TRBJ2-7; D is perhaps TRBD2 (6 bases). Germline V gives CDR1 MGHRA, CDR2 YSYEKL. V was shortened by 2 bases and J by 5 bases, with 13 bases between the two germline ends. This CDR3 has 14 residues.

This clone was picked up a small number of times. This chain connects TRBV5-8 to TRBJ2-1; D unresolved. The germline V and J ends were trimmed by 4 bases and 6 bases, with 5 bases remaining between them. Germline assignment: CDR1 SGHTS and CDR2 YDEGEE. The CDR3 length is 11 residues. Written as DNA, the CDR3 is TGTGCCAGCAGCCCCTTCAATGAGCAGTTCTTC. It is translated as CASSPFNEQFF.